The rows below give T cell receptor beta chains drawn from one sample of a study of cytomegalovirus exposure and HLA in healthy donors. Some clones are missing from TCRdb's copy, which holds only in-frame ones; the method was immunoSEQ multiplex PCR. The sample records under 150,000 clones, approximately 80% being singletons. What was sequenced was PBMCs. These TCRs come from a man between 50 and 59 years old in good health and CMV-seronegative. Each CDR3 is given with its conserved first and last residue. D genes are given only for firm matches.

CDR3nt,CDR3aa,v_gene,d_gene,j_gene
TGCGCCAGCCGAAAAAGGGACAGCCTCCTCTACAATGAGCAGTTCTTC,CASRKRDSLLYNEQFF,TRBV10-2,TRBD1,TRBJ2-1
TGTGCCAGTAGTATAGACAGGACAGTAACTTCCGAGAACACTGAAGCTTTCTTT,CASSIDRTVTSENTEAFF,TRBV19,-,TRBJ1-1
TGCGCCAGCAGCCGACGGGGGACGAACACCGGGGAGCTGTTTTTT,CASSRRGTNTGELFF,TRBV5-1,-,TRBJ2-2
TGTGCCAGCAGCTTGAGACAGTATAATTCACCCCTCCACTTT,CASSLRQYNSPLHF,TRBV5-6,-,TRBJ1-6
TGTGCCAGCAGTGGAGGACTAGGGGGGTACGAGCAGTACTTC,CASSGGLGGYEQYF,TRBV6-5,-,TRBJ2-7
TGTGCCTGGAGTGTACCCGGCGGGCAGAATCAGCCCCAGCATTTT,CAWSVPGGQNQPQHF,TRBV30,-,TRBJ1-5
TGCGCCAGCAGCTTGGCCCCACATACTAGCGGGGGGGCCTACGAGCAGTACTTC,CASSLAPHTSGGAYEQYF,TRBV5-1,TRBD2,TRBJ2-7
TGTGCCAGCAGCTTTGGGCAGGGGGAAAGGGCTTTCTTT,CASSFGQGERAFF,TRBV11-3,TRBD1,TRBJ1-1
TGTGCCAGCAGCGCCCGGACAGGGGGAGGAAACACCATATATTTT,CASSARTGGGNTIYF,TRBV9,TRBD1,TRBJ1-3
TGCAGCGTTGAAGGGTTGGACAGTGGGGAAAACGAGCAGTACTTC,CSVEGLDSGENEQYF,TRBV29-1,-,TRBJ2-7
TGTGCCAGCAGCCACGGGGGGGAGGACTTCGTAGGCTACACCTTC,CASSHGGEDFVGYTF,TRBV9,-,TRBJ1-2
TGTGCCAGCAGTGATCCGGACAGGGGCCTCCACTTT,CASSDPDRGLHF,TRBV6-1,TRBD1,TRBJ1-6
TGTGCCAGCAGCGTAGCTGGGGTGGGACAGTCCCCCCCTGAAGCTTTCTTT,CASSVAGVGQSPPEAFF,TRBV11-2,TRBD1,TRBJ1-1
TGTGCCAGCAGCCCCTCTTCAGGGCACACCGGGGAGCTGTTTTTT,CASSPSSGHTGELFF,TRBV5-4,-,TRBJ2-2
TGTGCCAGCACCGAAAGCCGCGGGGGTTCACCCCTCCACTTT,CASTESRGGSPLHF,TRBV13,-,TRBJ1-6
TGTGCCAGCAGCGCCGCGACTGGCTTGGGGACCCAGTACTTC,CASSAATGLGTQYF,TRBV5-4,-,TRBJ2-5
TGTGCCAGCAGCTCAACGGTGAACACTGAAGCTTTCTTT,CASSSTVNTEAFF,TRBV7-9,-,TRBJ1-1
TGCAGCGCCCGGGGACAGGGGGCCACCTCACCCCTCCACTTT,CSARGQGATSPLHF,TRBV29-1,TRBD1,TRBJ1-6
TGTGCCAGCAGCTCCGCCGGGGGGCTTTCCTACAATGAGCAGTTCTTC,CASSSAGGLSYNEQFF,TRBV5-6,-,TRBJ2-1
TGCGCCAGCAGCCGAAGCCCTCAACAGGGTAATGAAAAACTGTTTTTT,CASSRSPQQGNEKLFF,TRBV5-1,-,TRBJ1-4